The TCR beta chain under discussion was sequenced for a study of blood T cell repertoires in COVID-19. Original analysis: How many nucleated cells were present was estimated from reference gene primer amplification. Measured with immunoSEQ multiplex PCR; TCRdb has only the in-frame clones, and not every one. V, J and clone size derive from that table, while D and trimming were established from the DNA sequence. The sample gives around 220,000 clones, 70% to 85% of which show up once; roughly 4.6% is in the top ten. The sample holds one count of this clone. Germline CDR1 is DFQATT and CDR2 is SNEGSKA (reference sequence). J was trimmed by 0 bases and V by 5 bases; bases with no gene match: 16. The CDR3 loop spans 18 amino acids.

The clonotype was recovered from a woman at least 80 years old with active or convalescent COVID-19. The rearrangement uses TRBV20-1 and TRBJ1-3, with 7 nucleotides matching TRBD1. Sequencing input: peripheral blood. CDR3 loop: CSARVRDRDRSSGNTIYF. The CDR3 DNA reads as TGCAGTGCTCGTGTCCGGGACAGAGACCGCAGCTCTGGAAACACCATATATTTT.